This TCR beta chain was captured by sequencing in a study of cytomegalovirus exposure and HLA in healthy donors. General observations from the study: Earlier results showed most TCR beta V segments being productive about 90% or about 30% of the time.

A remark on this clone: The antigen is unknown.

Germline trimming cut 6 bases from V and 0 bases from J; bases unmatched to any gene: 5. Looked up from germline, CDR1 is LNHDA and CDR2 is SQIVND (reference sequence). CDR3 length: 14 amino acids. PCR primers comprised 60 Vbeta and 13 Jbeta primers. This table comes from immunoSEQ multiplex PCR, and its TCRdb copy is limited to in-frame clones, with some not included. The repertoire holds about 94,000 clones, with around 66% as singletons. The receptor was derived from a man aged 30-40 years in good health and CMV-seronegative. Input material: PBMCs. The J gene is TRBJ2-7, the V gene TRBV19; 7 nucleotides line up with TRBD1. The CDR3 here is CASSPTGASYEQYF. In DNA form, the CDR3 reads TGTGCCAGTAGCCCCACAGGGGCCTCCTACGAGCAGTACTTC.